This is a list of T cell receptor beta chains from one sample in a study of T cells in Graves' hyperthyroidism and ophthalmopathy. TCRdb itself ran the multiplex PCR reads through MiXCR, one entry per CDR3 protein. The sample holds 300,000 to 450,000 distinct CDR3 sequences, about 18% seen once. Source material: blood. These receptors were taken from a woman in her thirties with Graves' hyperthyroidism that later progressed to Graves' ophthalmopathy. Both conserved end residues are part of each CDR3. A D gene is named only where the DNA matches it firmly. The size field is filled for only some rows; it gives once, few, many or a size class.

J | V | size | D | DNA | CDR3
TRBJ1-5 | TRBV5-1 | few | . | TGCGCCAGCAGCTTCTTGGGTGGGCAGCCCCAGCATTTT | CASSFLGGQPQHF
TRBJ1-3 | TRBV20-1 | . | . | TGCAGTGCTTCCGCACGATACACCTCTGGAAACACCATATATTTT | CSASARYTSGNTIYF
TRBJ2-7 | TRBV13 | many | TRBD1 | TGTGCCAGCAGCTCCGGGACAGGGGCGAGGGAGCAGTACTTC | CASSSGTGAREQYF
TRBJ2-7 | TRBV20-1 | few | . | TGCAGTGCTAGAGATCCAGCCGGCTACGAGCAGTACTTC | CSARDPAGYEQYF
TRBJ2-7 | TRBV7-2 | . | . | TGTGCCAGCAGCTCCGGGGTTTGGGGGGTCTACGAGCAGTACTTC | CASSSGVWGVYEQYF
TRBJ1-4 | TRBV5-1 | few | . | TGCGCCAGCAGCTTAGGATCGTGGCAGGGTAATGAAAAACTGTTTTTT | CASSLGSWQGNEKLFF
TRBJ2-7 | TRBV20-1 | . | TRBD2 | TGCAGTGCTAGACAATTCCTACTAGCGGGGCTAAACTACGAGCAGTACTTC | CSARQFLLAGLNYEQYF
TRBJ1-3 | TRBV28 | many | . | TGTGCCAGCAGGAAGGGGGGATATGGAAACACCATATATTTT | CASRKGGYGNTIYF
TRBJ1-5 | TRBV6-2/TRBV6-3 | many | . | TGTGCCAGCAGTTTGGGACTGAGTAGCAATCAGCCCCAGCATTTT | CASSLGLSSNQPQHF
TRBJ2-1 | TRBV7-9 | many | . | TGTGCCAGCAGCCTGGCGGTTCAGACCGCCTATGAGCAGTTCTTC | CASSLAVQTAYEQFF
TRBJ2-1 | TRBV27 | . | TRBD1 | TGTGCCAGCGGTATGGGACAGGGGGCTGAGCAGTTCTTC | CASGMGQGAEQFF
TRBJ2-1 | TRBV20-1 | many | TRBD2 | TGCAGTGCCCAACCGGGGAAGGAAAGCGGGGGGTTTTATGAGCAGTTCTTC | CSAQPGKESGGFYEQFF
TRBJ2-7 | TRBV15 | many | TRBD1 | TGTGCCACCAGCAGAGCCAAGGGACAGGGATCAGCGACCGAGCAGTACTTC | CATSRAKGQGSATEQYF
TRBJ2-2 | TRBV24-1 | many | . | TGTGCCACCAGTGACCGACAGAACACCGGGGAGCTGTTTTTT | CATSDRQNTGELFF
TRBJ1-2 | TRBV3-1 | many | . | TGTGCCAGCAGCCAAGAGCCAGAGGCCTATGGCTACACCTTC | CASSQEPEAYGYTF
TRBJ2-5 | TRBV4-1 | many | TRBD1 | TGCGCCAGCAGCCACGGGACAGGGAATTTCCAGTACTTC | CASSHGTGNFQYF
TRBJ2-1 | TRBV2 | many | . | TGTGCCAGCGGTGGGGGGAATGAGCAGTTCTTC | CASGGGNEQFF
TRBJ2-1 | TRBV2 | many | TRBD2 | TGTGCCAGCAGCGGGACTAGATACAATGAGCAGTTCTTC | CASSGTRYNEQFF
TRBJ2-2 | TRBV5-1 | many | . | TGCGCCAGCAGCAATGAGAACACCGGGGAGCTGTTTTTT | CASSNENTGELFF
TRBJ1-5 | TRBV19 | many | . | TGTGCCAGCAAAGATTATGGGGCAGGGAGAGGGGACCTGATATCGCCCCAGCATTTT | CASKDYGAGRGDLISPQHF
TRBJ1-5 | TRBV15 | many | . | TGTGCCACCAGATGGAGTAATAGCAATCAGCCCCAGCATTTT | CATRWSNSNQPQHF
TRBJ2-7 | TRBV5-5 | few | . | TGTGCCAGCAGCTTGCTCCAGGGCGACTACGAGCAGTACTTC | CASSLLQGDYEQYF
TRBJ2-7 | TRBV27 | many | . | TGTGCCAGCGCACAAATCGGACAAACCTACGAGCAGTACTTC | CASAQIGQTYEQYF
TRBJ1-1 | TRBV29-1 | many | . | TGCAGCGTTGAAGGGGGGAGGATGAACACTGAAGCTTTCTTT | CSVEGGRMNTEAFF
TRBJ2-1 | TRBV27 | . | TRBD2 | TGTGCCAGCCGGCTAGCGGGAGGGCAGGGGTATGAGCAGTTCTTC | CASRLAGGQGYEQFF
TRBJ2-1 | TRBV29-1 | few | TRBD2 | TGCAGCGTTGAAGGCTCTAGCGGGAACTACAATGAGCAGTTCTTC | CSVEGSSGNYNEQFF
TRBJ2-7 | TRBV27 | many | TRBD1 | TGTGCCAGCAGTTACCGGGACAGCTACGAGCAGTACTTC | CASSYRDSYEQYF
TRBJ1-1 | TRBV6-1 | few | . | TGTGCCAGCAGTGAATCTTTGGGGTCCAGCACTGAAGCTTTCTTT | CASSESLGSSTEAFF
TRBJ1-4 | TRBV30 | . | TRBD1 | TGTGCCTGGGACGGCGTCGCAGGGGGTAATGAAAAACTGTTTTTT | CAWDGVAGGNEKLFF
TRBJ2-7 | TRBV12-3/TRBV12-4 | many | . | TGTGCCAGCAGTTTGGGGGGAAGTAGCTCCTACGAGCAGTACTTC | CASSLGGSSSYEQYF
TRBJ2-1 | TRBV29-1 | . | . | TGCAGCGTTGGAATGGCCTCCTACAATGAGCAGTTCTTC | CSVGMASYNEQFF
TRBJ1-6 | TRBV7-2 | . | TRBD1 | TGTGCCAGCAGCTTCTTCGGGACAGGGTATAATTCACCCCTCCACTTT | CASSFFGTGYNSPLHF
TRBJ1-1 | TRBV28 | many | TRBD1 | TGTGCCAGCGGGACAGATACCTTGAACACTGAAGCTTTCTTT | CASGTDTLNTEAFF
TRBJ2-1 | TRBV11-2 | . | TRBD2 | TGTGCCAGCAGCCCGGGACTAGCGGGACATGAGCAGTTCTTC | CASSPGLAGHEQFF
TRBJ1-3 | TRBV5-1 | . | . | TGCGCCAGCAGCTTGGGTGTAAGGGCGCCTGGAAACACCATATATTTT | CASSLGVRAPGNTIYF
TRBJ1-1 | TRBV6-1 | many | . | TGTGCCAGCAGACCCGCTAGGACAGCCTCGAACACTGAAGCTTTCTTT | CASRPARTASNTEAFF
TRBJ1-3 | TRBV28 | many | . | TGTGCCAGCAGTTTAAGTAGCCGCCAAGGCCGAACTTCTGGAAACACCATATATTTT | CASSLSSRQGRTSGNTIYF
TRBJ1-4 | TRBV12-3/TRBV12-4 | . | . | TGTGCCAGCACCCAGACAAGGACCCAACTGTTTTTT | CASTQTRTQLFF
TRBJ2-1 | TRBV20-1 | few | TRBD2 | TGCAGTGCTTATAGCGGGGGCCGATCCTACAATGAGCAGTTCTTC | CSAYSGGRSYNEQFF
TRBJ1-1 | TRBV27 | few | . | TGTGCCAGCAGTTTAATTGTACGACGTCCTGACGCTGAAGCTTTCTTT | CASSLIVRRPDAEAFF
TRBJ1-2 | TRBV11-2 | many | . | TGTGCCAGCAGCTCCTACCCAGTCGACTATGGCTACACCTTC | CASSSYPVDYGYTF
TRBJ1-1 | TRBV5-8 | . | TRBD1 | TGTGCCAGCAGCTTGTGGGACAGGGTGGCTGAAGCTTTCTTT | CASSLWDRVAEAFF
TRBJ1-1 | TRBV2 | many | . | TGTGCCAGCAGTGAAGGGCTTGGGGGCAATGAAGCTTTCTTT | CASSEGLGGNEAFF
TRBJ2-2 | TRBV27 | few | TRBD1 | TGTGCCAGCAGTTCCCTCGGGACAGGGGGCCGTAACACCGGGGAGCTGTTTTTT | CASSSLGTGGRNTGELFF
TRBJ2-1 | TRBV2 | many | TRBD1 | TGTGCCAGCAGCTCAGGACAGGGACGTTTTGAGCAGTTCTTC | CASSSGQGRFEQFF
TRBJ1-6 | TRBV7-2 | few | TRBD1 | TGTGCCAGCAGCTTAGAGGGGCAGGGGGCATCCTATAATTCACCCCTCCACTTT | CASSLEGQGASYNSPLHF
TRBJ1-2 | TRBV5-4 | . | TRBD1 | TGTGCCAGCAGCTTGGTACAGGGGTCGGGAGGCTACACCTTC | CASSLVQGSGGYTF
TRBJ2-7 | TRBV6-2/TRBV6-3 | . | . | TGTGCCAGCAGTAGCACAACCGGGGGCGAGCAGTACTTC | CASSSTTGGEQYF
TRBJ1-2 | TRBV2 | many | . | TGTGCCAGCAGTGAACAGGGGTATGGCTACACCTTC | CASSEQGYGYTF
TRBJ1-1 | TRBV4-1 | . | . | TGCGCCAGCAGCCAACTCCATGGAGGGCTGAAGAACACTGAAGCTTTCTTT | CASSQLHGGLKNTEAFF
TRBJ2-7 | TRBV30 | many | TRBD2 | TGTGCCTGGAGTTCTAAAGGACTAGCGGGAGCCCGCCGATCCCAACCGGGGGAGCAGTACTTC | CAWSSKGLAGARRSQPGEQYF
TRBJ1-4 | TRBV28 | . | . | TGTGCCAGCACCCCCACTGGGGGGAGTGAAAAACTGTTTTTT | CASTPTGGSEKLFF
TRBJ2-3 | TRBV10-2 | many | TRBD2 | TGCGCCAGCAGTCCCGTTTTTAGCGGGAGTGGGACAGATACGCAGTATTTT | CASSPVFSGSGTDTQYF